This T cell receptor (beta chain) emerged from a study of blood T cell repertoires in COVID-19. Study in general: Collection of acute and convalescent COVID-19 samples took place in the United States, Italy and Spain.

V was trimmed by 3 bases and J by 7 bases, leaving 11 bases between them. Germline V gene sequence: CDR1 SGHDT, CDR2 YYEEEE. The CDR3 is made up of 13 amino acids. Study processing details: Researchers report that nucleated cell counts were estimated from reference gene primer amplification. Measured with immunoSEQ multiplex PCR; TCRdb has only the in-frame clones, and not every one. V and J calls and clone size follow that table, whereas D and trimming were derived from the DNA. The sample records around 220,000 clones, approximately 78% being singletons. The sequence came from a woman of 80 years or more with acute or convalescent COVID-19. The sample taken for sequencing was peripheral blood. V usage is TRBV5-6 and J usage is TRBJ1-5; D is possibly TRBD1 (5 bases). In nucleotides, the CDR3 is TGTGCCAGCAGCTCGTGGGGGGGACAGCCCCAGCATTTT. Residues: CASSSWGGQPQHF.